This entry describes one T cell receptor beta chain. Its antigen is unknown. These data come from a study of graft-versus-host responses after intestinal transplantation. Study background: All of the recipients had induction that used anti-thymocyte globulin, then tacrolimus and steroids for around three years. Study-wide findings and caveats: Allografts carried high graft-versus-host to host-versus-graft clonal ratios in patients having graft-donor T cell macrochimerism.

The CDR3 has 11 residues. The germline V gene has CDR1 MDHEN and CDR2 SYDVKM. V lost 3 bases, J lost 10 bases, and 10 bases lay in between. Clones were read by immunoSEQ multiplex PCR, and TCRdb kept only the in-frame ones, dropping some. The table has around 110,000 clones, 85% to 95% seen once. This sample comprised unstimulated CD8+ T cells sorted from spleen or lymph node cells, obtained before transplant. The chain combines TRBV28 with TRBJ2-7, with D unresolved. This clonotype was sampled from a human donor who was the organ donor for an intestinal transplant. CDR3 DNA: TGTGCCAGCAGTTTTGGGAACTTACAGTACTTC. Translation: CASSFGNLQYF. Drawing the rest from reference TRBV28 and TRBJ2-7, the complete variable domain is DVKVTQSSRYLVKRTGEKVFLECVQDMDHENMFWYRQDPGLGLRLIYFSYDVKMKEKGDIPEGYSVSREKKERFSLILESASTNQTSMYLCASSFGNLQYFGPGTRLTVT.